This T cell receptor beta chain is from a study of cytomegalovirus exposure and HLA in healthy donors. Study results and caveats: Both high specificity and high sensitivity reportedly marked the classifier's diagnosis of cytomegalovirus status. Most TCR sequences showed up rarely, but some public TCRs showed up in many donors. Cytomegalovirus association was assigned to about 150 TCR beta chains.

Sequencing used immunoSEQ multiplex PCR; TCRdb keeps in-frame clones, though not all of them. The table has some 170,000 clones, about 96% seen once. The CDR3 length is 14 residues. V was clipped by 3 bases and J by 8 bases; unmatched bases: 4. About this clone: No antigen is known for it.

The chain links TRBV23-1 to TRBJ1-6; 7 bases are a match to TRBD1. TRBV23-1 is assigned to the ORF class and has an uncertain function. This receptor was identified in a young woman in good health and CMV-seronegative. Sequenced input: PBMCs. CDR3 DNA sequence: TGCGCCAGCAGTCAGGGGGACAGTCATTCACCCCTCCACTTT. This codes for CASSQGDSHSPLHF.